These 9 T cell receptor beta chains originate from one sample sequenced in a study of T cells in Graves' hyperthyroidism and ophthalmopathy. RNA transcripts provided the source from which TCR beta CDR3 regions were amplified. When the TCR CDR3 underwent first-round RT-PCR, the HTBI primer set was used. TCRdb used MiXCR to reprocess the multiplex PCR reads, holding one entry per CDR3 protein. The repertoire consists of more than 500,000 distinct CDR3 sequences, with 46% occurring once and the leading ten covering roughly 20%. Sequencing was done on a sample of peripheral blood or thyroid tissue (not recorded which). These receptors originate from an adult woman with Graves' disease, either hyperthyroidism or ophthalmopathy (not recorded which).

The genes are TRBV24-1 and TRBJ1-6, with D perhaps matching TRBD1 (5 bases). Germline lookup yields CDR1 KGHDR and CDR2 SFDVKD. The CDR3 length is 13 residues. V was cut by 8 bases and J by 7 bases, with 11 bases left in between. The CDR3 nucleotides are TGTGCCACCAACCGGGACTTAAATTCACCCCTCCACTTT. Its translation: CATNRDLNSPLHF.

This clonotype was seen a few times. The chain combines TRBV28 with TRBJ1-1; a weak D match, TRBD1 (6 bases). V was shortened by 8 bases and J by 7 bases, with 14 bases between the two germline ends. Germline CDR1 and CDR2: MDHEN and SYDVKM. The CDR3 runs 12 residues. In DNA form, the CDR3 reads TGTGCCAGCTCACCAGGGGTGGATGAAGCTTTCTTT. It encodes CASSPGVDEAFF.

This clonotype was seen repeatedly, ten times or more. The chain carries TRBV24-1 and TRBJ1-5; unclear D gene. Germline CDR1 and CDR2: KGHDR and SFDVKD. V dropped 3 bases and J dropped 4 bases, with 3 bases sitting between them. This CDR3 has 12 residues. The CDR3 loop is CATSDPNQPQHF. In DNA form, the CDR3 reads TGTGCCACCAGTGATCCGAATCAGCCCCAGCATTTT.

On this clonotype: The junction shows a germline mismatch at one end, possibly a read error. The chain couples TRBV10-3 to TRBJ1-5, with 8 bases identical to TRBD1. The germline V gene has CDR1 ENHRY and CDR2 SYGVKD. The CDR3 sequence is 14 residues long. In DNA form, the CDR3 reads TGTGCCAGCAGTTCCTACAGGGGGGAGCAGCCCCAGCATTTT. It translates to CASSSYRGEQPQHF.

The V gene is TRBV6-5, the J gene TRBJ2-6; D may match TRBD1 or TRBD2 (5 bases each). This CDR3 has 16 residues. Germline values: CDR1 MNHEY, CDR2 SVGAGI. V was pared by 4 bases and J by 2 bases, with 12 bases between. The CDR3 DNA sequence: TGTGCCAGCAGTTTTGATGAGGGGCCTGGGGCCAACGTCCTGACTTTC. This sequence encodes CASSFDEGPGANVLTF.

There are many counts of this clonotype. The chain recombines TRBV7-8 with TRBJ2-5; TRBD2 aligns across 7 bases. Germline-derived CDR1 and CDR2 are SGHVS and FQNEAQ. This CDR3 comprises 16 residues. V shed 4 bases and J 2 bases; nucleotides not matched to a gene: 10. The CDR3 region is CASSSSRLARQETQYF. In nucleotides, the CDR3 is TGTGCCAGCAGCTCTTCTCGACTAGCCCGACAAGAGACCCAGTACTTC. Supplemented by reference TRBV7-8 and TRBJ2-5, the full variable domain reads GAGVSQSPRYKVAKRGQDVALRCDPISGHVSLFWYQQALGQGPEFLTYFQNEAQLDKSGLPSDRFFAERPEGSVSTLKIQRTQQEDSAVYLCASSSSRLARQETQYFGPGTRLLVL.

The V gene is TRBV7-9, the J gene TRBJ2-3; 7 bases agree with TRBD2. The V gene's germline CDR1 is SEHNR and CDR2 FQNEAQ (reference sequence). There are 16 residues in the CDR3. With 3 bases clipped from V and 6 bases from J, the junction kept 12 bases outside the gene matches. The CDR3 sequence is CASSFASAGMGDTQYF. The CDR3 DNA sequence: TGTGCCAGCAGCTTCGCTTCAGCGGGAATGGGGGATACGCAGTATTTT.

The V and J genes are TRBV12-3 or TRBV12-4 and TRBJ1-6; D not certain. The CDR3 sequence is 17 residues long. The V gene lost 2 bases and the J gene lost 5 bases, with 16 bases spanning the gap. The CDR3 nucleotides are TGTGCCAGCAGTTTAATAGGGTTCGACAAGGATAATTCACCCCTCCACTTT. This codes for CASSLIGFDKDNSPLHF.

The genes are TRBV20-1 and TRBJ2-5; 10 bases match TRBD1. In germline, CDR1 is DFQATT, CDR2 SNEGSKA (reference sequence). This CDR3 spans 14 amino acids. CDR3 protein: CSVAQTGGGETQYF. Written as DNA, the CDR3 is TGCAGCGTAGCACAGACAGGGGGCGGAGAGACCCAGTACTTC.